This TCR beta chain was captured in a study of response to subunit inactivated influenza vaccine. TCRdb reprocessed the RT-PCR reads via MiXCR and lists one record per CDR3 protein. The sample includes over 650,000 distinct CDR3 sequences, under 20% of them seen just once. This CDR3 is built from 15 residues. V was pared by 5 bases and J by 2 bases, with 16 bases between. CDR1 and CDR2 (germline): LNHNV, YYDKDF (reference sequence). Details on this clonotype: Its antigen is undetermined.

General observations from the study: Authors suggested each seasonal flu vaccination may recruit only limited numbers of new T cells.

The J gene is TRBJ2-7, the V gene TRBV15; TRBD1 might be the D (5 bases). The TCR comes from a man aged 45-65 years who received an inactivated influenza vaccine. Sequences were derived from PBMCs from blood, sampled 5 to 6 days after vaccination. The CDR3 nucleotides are TGTGCCACCAGCGTTGAAATAAGGGGTCCCTACGAGCAGTACTTC. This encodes CATSVEIRGPYEQYF.